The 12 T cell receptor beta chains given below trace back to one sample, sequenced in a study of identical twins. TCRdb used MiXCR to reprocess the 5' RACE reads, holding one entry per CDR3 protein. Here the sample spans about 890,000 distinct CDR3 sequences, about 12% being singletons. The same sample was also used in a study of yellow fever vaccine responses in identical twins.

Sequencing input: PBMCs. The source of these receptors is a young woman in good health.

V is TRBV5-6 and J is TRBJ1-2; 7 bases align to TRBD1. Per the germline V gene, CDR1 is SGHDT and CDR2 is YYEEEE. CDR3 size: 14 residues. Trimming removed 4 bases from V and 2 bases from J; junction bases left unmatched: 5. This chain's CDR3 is CASSPMDRNYGYTF. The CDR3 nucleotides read TGTGCCAGCAGCCCGATGGACAGGAACTATGGCTACACCTTC.

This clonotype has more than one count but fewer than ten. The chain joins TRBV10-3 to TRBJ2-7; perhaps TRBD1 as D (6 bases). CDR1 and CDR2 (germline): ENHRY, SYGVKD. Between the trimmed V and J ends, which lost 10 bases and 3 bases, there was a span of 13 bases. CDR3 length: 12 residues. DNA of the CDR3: TGTGCCACGGGCCGGGACAACTACGAGCAGTACTTC. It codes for CATGRDNYEQYF.

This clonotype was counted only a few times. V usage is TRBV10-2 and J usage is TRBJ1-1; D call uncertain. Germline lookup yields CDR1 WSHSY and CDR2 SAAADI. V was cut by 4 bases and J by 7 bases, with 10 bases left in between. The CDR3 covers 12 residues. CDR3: CASSGRVGEAFF. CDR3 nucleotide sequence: TGCGCCAGCAGTGGGAGGGTTGGTGAAGCTTTCTTT.

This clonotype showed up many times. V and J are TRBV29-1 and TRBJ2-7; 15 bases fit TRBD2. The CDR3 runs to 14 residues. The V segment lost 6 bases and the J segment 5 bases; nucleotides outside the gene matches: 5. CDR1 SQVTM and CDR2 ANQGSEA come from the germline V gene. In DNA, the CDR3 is TGCAGCGTAGGACTAGCGGGAGGGCCTAACGAGCAGTACTTC. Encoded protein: CSVGLAGGPNEQYF.

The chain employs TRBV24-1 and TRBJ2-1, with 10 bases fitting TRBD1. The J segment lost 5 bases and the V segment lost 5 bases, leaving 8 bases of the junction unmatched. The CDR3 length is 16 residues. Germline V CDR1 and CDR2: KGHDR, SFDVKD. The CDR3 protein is CATSVTGQGPDNEQFF. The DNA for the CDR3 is TGTGCCACCAGTGTAACGGGACAGGGGCCCGACAATGAGCAGTTCTTC.

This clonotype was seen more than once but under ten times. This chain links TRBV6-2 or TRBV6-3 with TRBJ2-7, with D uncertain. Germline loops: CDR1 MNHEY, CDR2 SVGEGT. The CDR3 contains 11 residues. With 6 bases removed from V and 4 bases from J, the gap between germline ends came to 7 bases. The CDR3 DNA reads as TGTGCCAGCAGGGATTTTTACGAGCAGTACGTC. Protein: CASRDFYEQYV.

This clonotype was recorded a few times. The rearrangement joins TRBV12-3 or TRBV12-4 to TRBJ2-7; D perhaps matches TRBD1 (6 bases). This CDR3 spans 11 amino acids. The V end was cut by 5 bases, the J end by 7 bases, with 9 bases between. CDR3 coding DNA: TGTGCCAGCAGTATGAGGGGGGAGCAGTACTTC. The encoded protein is CASSMRGEQYF.

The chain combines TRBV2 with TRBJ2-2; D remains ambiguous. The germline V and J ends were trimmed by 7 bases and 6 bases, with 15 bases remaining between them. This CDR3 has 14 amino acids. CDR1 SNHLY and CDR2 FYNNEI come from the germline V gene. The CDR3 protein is CASIPIHGPGELFF. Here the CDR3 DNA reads TGTGCCAGCATCCCGATCCATGGCCCCGGGGAGCTGTTTTTT.

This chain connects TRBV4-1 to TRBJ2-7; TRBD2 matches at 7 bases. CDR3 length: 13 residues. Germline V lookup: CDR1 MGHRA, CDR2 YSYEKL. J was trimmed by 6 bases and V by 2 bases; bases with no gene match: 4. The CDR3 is CASSQRLAAEQYF. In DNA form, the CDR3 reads TGCGCCAGCAGCCAAAGACTAGCCGCCGAGCAGTACTTC.

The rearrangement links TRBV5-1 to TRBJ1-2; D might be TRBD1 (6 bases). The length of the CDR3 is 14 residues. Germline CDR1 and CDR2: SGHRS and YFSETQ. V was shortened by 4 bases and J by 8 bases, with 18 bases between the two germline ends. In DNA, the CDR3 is TGCGCCAGCAGCGCCCGGGACATTGGGGGCGGCTACACCTTC. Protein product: CASSARDIGGGYTF.

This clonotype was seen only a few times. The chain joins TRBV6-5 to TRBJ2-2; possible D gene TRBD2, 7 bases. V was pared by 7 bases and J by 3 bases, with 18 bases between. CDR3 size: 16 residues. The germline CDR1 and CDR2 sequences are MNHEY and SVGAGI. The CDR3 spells CASTTERGGYTGELFF. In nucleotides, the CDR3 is TGTGCCAGCACTACCGAGAGGGGGGGGTACACCGGGGAGCTGTTTTTT.

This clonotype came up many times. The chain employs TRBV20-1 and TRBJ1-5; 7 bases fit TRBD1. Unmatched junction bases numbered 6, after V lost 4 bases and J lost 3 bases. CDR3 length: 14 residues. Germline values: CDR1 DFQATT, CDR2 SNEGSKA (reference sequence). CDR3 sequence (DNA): TGCAGTGCTATCCTCGGGACAGACAATCAGCCCCAGCATTTT. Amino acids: CSAILGTDNQPQHF.